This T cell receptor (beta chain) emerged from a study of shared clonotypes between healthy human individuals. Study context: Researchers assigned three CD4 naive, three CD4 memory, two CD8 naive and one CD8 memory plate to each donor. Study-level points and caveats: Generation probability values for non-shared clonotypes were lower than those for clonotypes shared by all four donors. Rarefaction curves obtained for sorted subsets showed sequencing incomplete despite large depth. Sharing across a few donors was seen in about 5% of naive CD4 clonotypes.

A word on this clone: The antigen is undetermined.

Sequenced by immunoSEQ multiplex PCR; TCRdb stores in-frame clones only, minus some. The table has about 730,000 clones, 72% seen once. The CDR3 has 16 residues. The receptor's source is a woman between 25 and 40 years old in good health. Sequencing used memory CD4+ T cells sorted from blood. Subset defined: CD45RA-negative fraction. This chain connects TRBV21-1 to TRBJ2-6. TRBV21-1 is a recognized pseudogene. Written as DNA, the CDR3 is TGTGCCAGCAGCGCGAGACCGACCTCTGGGGCCAACGTCCTGACTTTC. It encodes CASSARPTSGANVLTF.